This T cell receptor beta chain emerged from a study of shared clonotypes between healthy human individuals (dated by TCRdb to 2020 to 2021). At the level of the whole study: The cohort comprised a couple of women and a few men aged 18 to 49 years. Between about 0.8 and 9 billion PBMCs per donor were obtained by leukapheresis. To estimate repertoire size and how much clonotype sharing occurs between individuals, the study deeply sequenced the blood TCR repertoires of roughly 5 healthy adults. To increase sequencing depth and limit assay-specific biases, different laboratories used diverse techniques to prepare libraries and sequence TCR repertoires. For each donor, CD4 naive and CD4 memory were each given three plates, CD8 naive was given two plates, and CD8 memory was given one plate. Study-wide findings and limitations: Because the study included a small number of donors, the genetic and exposure-history diversity represented was limited. Compared with non-shared clonotypes, clonotypes shared by all four sorted-subset donors had higher generation probabilities. Based on pairwise subsampling, the degree of clonotype sharing among donors was expected to be affected by sequencing depth. Roughly 5% of naive CD4, 3.5% of naive CD8, roughly 2.4% of memory CD4, and 0.4% of memory CD8 clonotypes were shared across four donors. Naive subsets generally had larger estimated clonotype richness than memory subsets did. Sampling was restricted to blood, and TCR repertoires in tissue are likely to differ from TCR repertoires in blood. Rarefaction of sorted-subset datasets indicated incomplete sequencing despite the large sequencing depth.

V lost 3 bases and J lost 5 bases; the stretch between them is 12 bases long. Taken from the germline V gene, the CDR1 and CDR2 loops are SGDLS and YYNGEE. The CDR3 goes from the cysteine to the phenylalanine over 14 residues. Solely the CDR3 DNA is kept, with 42 bases framed from the first base. TCR CDR3 regions were amplified from genomic DNA by multiplex PCR using the deep immunoSEQ assay. Extracted genomic DNA from each cell subset was distributed evenly across all wells of several immunoSEQ 96-well plates, and each plate was treated as a replicate. For sorted subsets, around 200 ng genomic DNA, equal to 25,000 to 35,000 T cell genomes, was loaded into each replicate PCR. Purified libraries were quantified with a Qubit 3.0 fluorometer, sized on a Bioanalyzer 2100, and re-quantified with the KAPA Library Quantification kit. A separate single-read 150-cycle Illumina NextSeq 550 flow cell was used to sequence each immunoSEQ 96-well plate. The study's processing was this. Because the immunoSEQ output included only junctional sequences and no quality scores, the filtering could not be the same as the filtering used for full-length reads. Sequences were annotated with PyIR, a Python wrapper for IgBLAST v1.9, and V/J genes and CDR3 were assigned using IMGT germline references. Reads were filtered out if the reads had weak V/J assignments (E-value above 1e-6), no CDR3, stop codons, out-of-frame junctions, or ambiguous translated residues. V3J clonotypes were defined as sequences sharing the same inferred V gene, J gene, and CDR3 amino acid sequence. To compute the percentage overlap between repertoires, the number of shared unique clonotypes was divided by the size of the smaller repertoire. Repertoire richness was assessed with RTK rarefaction, the Chao1 estimator, and Recon v2.1 estimates of unobserved clonotypes. Generation probabilities for all TCRbeta clonotypes obtained by the gDNA method from a few donors were computed using OLGA. Drawn from immuneACCESS, this table holds only the in-frame rearrangements with V and J called that TCRdb kept. Clones are partly lost; checked studies trace under half to an unresolved V gene and leave the rest unexplained. D and trimming come from the DNA, and the V and J calls and clone size come from that table. Counted in this sample were approximately 2,000,000 clones; 85% to 95% of them appeared once. The ten most abundant clones make up more than 0.35% of the sample.

The donors were healthy, HIV-negative adults who had no recently reported acute infections or vaccinations. All donors were Caucasian adults living in Nashville, Tennessee, USA. Magnetic negative selection was used to enrich CD4+ T cells, after which naive cells were positively selected on CD45RA and the negative fraction became the memory subset. After blood collection by leukapheresis, PBMCs were isolated using Ficoll-Histopaque density gradient centrifugation and then cryopreserved in the vapor phase of liquid nitrogen. Analytical flow cytometry was used to check the purity and quantity of each magnetically sorted T cell population. Genomic DNA was isolated from each sorted fraction and quantified by UV absorbance on a Nanodrop 2000c. Comments on this clone: No cognate antigen has been identified for it. Per-base quality was not reported, and no clone a single base away is much larger than it.

The sample comprised naive CD4+ T cells from PBMCs. In the paper's terms, the cell subset or site label means: CD45RA+ positively selected. The chain is made from TRBV9 and TRBJ2-1, with the D gene not confidently named. The clonotype originates from a man aged 18 to 29 in good health. Some clones in this sample may be carry-over from other donors' samples. CDR3 region: CASSAQTPNNEQFF. The base sequence is TGTGCCAGCAGCGCCCAGACTCCGAACAATGAGCAGTTCTTC.